Given below is one T cell receptor beta chain in context. In the original analysis: Estimation of nucleated cell counts was performed using reference gene primer amplification. The method was immunoSEQ multiplex PCR; TCRdb's version includes in-frame clones alone and lacks a portion of them. Clone size and V and J calls were adopted from that table, with D and trimming inferred from the DNA. This sample has about 300,000 clones, with around 83% found just once. The sample comes from a study of blood T cell repertoires in COVID-19. The overall study: The samples span acute and convalescent COVID-19 from the United States, Italy and Spain. In each case, the material was cDNA or gDNA derived from T cells, B-cell-depleted T cells, or PBMCs.

The sequenced material came from peripheral blood. The TCR sequence derives from a woman in her forties or fifties with acute or convalescent COVID-19.

CDR3 amino acids: CASSQEILAEDTQYF. As DNA, the CDR3 is TGTGCCAGCAGCCAAGAAATTTTGGCTGAAGATACGCAGTATTTT. V and J are TRBV4-2 and TRBJ2-3; D gene ambiguous. The CDR3 totals 15 residues. Germline CDR1 LGHNA, CDR2 YNFKEQ. V was shortened by 0 bases and J by 5 bases, with 12 bases between the two germline ends.